This T cell receptor (beta chain) emerged from a study of beta chain features in type 1 diabetes. The CDR3 length is 14 residues. Trimming cost V 6 bases and J 0 bases, with 12 bases left between them. The germline CDR1 and CDR2 sequences are SQVTM and ANQGSEA. Expressed TCRB transcripts were sequenced because the isolated RNA had all been reverse transcribed beforehand. Sequencing used immunoSEQ multiplex PCR; TCRdb keeps in-frame clones, though not all of them. In the table there are some 150,000 clones, 6.5% to 8.5% of which are singletons. This clonotype originated in a woman in her twenties or thirties in good health. The V call is TRBV29-1, the J call TRBJ1-3; D is unresolved. Material: central memory CD4+ T cells from blood. CDR3 bases: TGCAGCGTGAAGGAGGATAGCTCTGGAAACACCATATATTTT. It is translated as CSVKEDSSGNTIYF.